The rows below give T cell receptor beta chains drawn from one sample of a study of monozygotic twins with inflammatory bowel disease. For each CDR3 protein, TCRdb gives one entry from its re-call of the 5' RACE reads, without DNA. This sample's clone table lists around 370,000 distinct CDR3 sequences. Source material: blood. These receptors were obtained from a human donor with ulcerative colitis or Crohn's disease, or a healthy co-twin of an affected twin (not recorded which). The CDR3 runs from the conserved cysteine through the conserved F or W.

j_call v_call cdr3_aa
TRBJ2-3 TRBV7-8 CASSTNPRDTQYF
TRBJ2-3 TRBV20-1 CSANIDGSTDTQYF
TRBJ1-2 TRBV9 CASSPISQGGYGYTF
TRBJ1-1 TRBV10-3 CAIRAVYGTPNTEAFF
TRBJ2-1 TRBV7-9 CASGDLGEQFF
TRBJ1-4 TRBV12-3/TRBV12-4 CASSFIAGANEKLFF
TRBJ2-7 TRBV19 CASRNRGDYEQYF
TRBJ2-7 TRBV5-1 CASSWVQGADYEQYF
TRBJ1-5 TRBV6-2/TRBV6-3 CASSSRRQGGDYSNQPQHF
TRBJ2-5 TRBV20-1 CSAGWEETQYF
TRBJ2-5 TRBV7-2 CASSRLAGLETQYF
TRBJ1-2 TRBV5-1 CASSSQQFGYTF
TRBJ2-3 TRBV9 CASSVPSTDTQYF
TRBJ2-2 TRBV18 CASSPSKRGNTGELFF
TRBJ2-7 TRBV5-4 CASSRRGYEQYF
TRBJ2-2 TRBV5-6 CASSFYGIQNTGELFF
TRBJ2-7 TRBV6-2/TRBV6-3 CASSWGLAGYEQYF
TRBJ1-2 TRBV30 CAWSLTNYGYTF
TRBJ2-3 TRBV29-1 CSVGTGEFDTQYF
TRBJ2-2 TRBV29-1 CSARRDRVRTGELFF
TRBJ2-7 TRBV18 CASSQFRDSTYEQYF
TRBJ2-5 TRBV7-2 CASSLAVSQETQYF
TRBJ1-4 TRBV7-2 CASSLDGPGREKLFF
TRBJ2-5 TRBV12-3/TRBV12-4 CASSGLRQETQYF
TRBJ2-1 TRBV5-1 CASSPTGHEQFF
TRBJ1-1 TRBV2 CASSTNGNTEAFF
TRBJ1-1 TRBV4-1 CASSHTQGLNTEAFF
TRBJ1-3 TRBV7-8 CASSLFEGNTIYF
TRBJ2-7 TRBV7-9 CASNKERSYEQYF
TRBJ2-5 TRBV12-3/TRBV12-4 CASSRSWAEETQYF
TRBJ2-3 TRBV7-2 CASSFSWTSTLDTQYF
TRBJ2-3 TRBV5-5 CASSSQGWGTDTQYF
TRBJ1-1 TRBV11-1 CASSVRMNTEAFF
TRBJ2-2 TRBV6-1 CASRRGLASGELFF
TRBJ2-5 TRBV9 CASSQEETQYF
TRBJ2-1 TRBV23-1 CASSQPRQGPSYNEQFF
TRBJ2-7 TRBV4-2 CASSQMGSNEQYF
TRBJ1-3 TRBV4-2 CASSQVQGTGNTIYF
TRBJ2-7 TRBV4-3 CASRAGTGALQEQYF
TRBJ1-2 TRBV10-3 CAISETGEYYGYTF
TRBJ2-1 TRBV19 CASKGVRNEQFF
TRBJ1-2 TRBV19 CAISEDRLYGYTF
TRBJ2-3 TRBV5-4 CASSLVGAQTDTQYF
TRBJ2-3 TRBV15 CATSSPRIRSGTDTQYF